The 5 T cell receptor beta chains given below trace back to one sample, sequenced in a study of shared clonotypes between healthy human individuals. Naive CD8 cells, CD45RO-negative and positively selected for CCR7, excluded terminally differentiated effector memory CD45RA+ cells. The protocol was immunoSEQ multiplex PCR, while the TCRdb copy is restricted to in-frame clones and leaves out a portion. The sample includes around 620,000 clones, approximately 95% of them seen just once. The sample comprised naive CD8+ T cells sorted from blood. The receptor set was obtained from a woman younger than 45 in good health.

V usage is TRBV28 and J usage is TRBJ2-1, with TRBD2 as a possible D gene (5 bases). CDR1 is MDHEN, CDR2 SYDVKM, per germline. Trimming stripped 2 bases from V and 5 bases from J, with 10 bases between. The CDR3 is made up of 14 amino acids. CDR3 sequence: CASSLMVGNNEQFF. The CDR3 DNA sequence: TGTGCCAGCAGTTTAATGGTCGGGAACAATGAGCAGTTCTTC. Drawing the rest from reference TRBV28 and TRBJ2-1, the complete variable domain is DVKVTQSSRYLVKRTGEKVFLECVQDMDHENMFWYRQDPGLGLRLIYFSYDVKMKEKGDIPEGYSVSREKKERFSLILESASTNQTSMYLCASSLMVGNNEQFFGPGTRLTVL.

The CDR3 nucleotides read TGTGCCAGCAGTGAAGCTGCCTGGGGTGCGAACACTGAAGCTTTCTTT. Its protein product is CASSEAAWGANTEAFF. The chain combines TRBV2 with TRBJ1-1, with D unclear. Germline lookup yields CDR1 SNHLY and CDR2 FYNNEI. Trimming took 0 bases from V and 1 from J, leaving 12 bases between them. The CDR3 covers 16 residues.

V usage is TRBV7-2 and J usage is TRBJ1-1, with D possibly TRBD1 on 5 matching bases. Trimming removed 1 base from V and 0 bases from J, with 12 bases in between. The CDR3 spans 16 residues. Germline V gives CDR1 SGHTA, CDR2 FQGNSA. The CDR3 is CASSLVAGHMNTEAFF. The CDR3 nucleotides read TGTGCCAGCAGCTTAGTGGCAGGGCACATGAACACTGAAGCTTTCTTT.

V is TRBV14 and J is TRBJ2-5; 9 bases fit TRBD1. The J call may be wrong; the DNA end is better matched by TRBJ2-7. The CDR3 is 14 residues long. CDR1 is SGHDN, CDR2 FVKESK, per germline. Here the CDR3 reads CASSRRDRDHEQYF. CDR3 bases: TGTGCCAGCAGCCGCCGGGACAGGGACCACGAGCAGTACTTC.

As DNA, the CDR3 is TGTGCCAGCAGTGAAGCAGATAGCAATCAGCCCCAGCATTTT. Translating it yields CASSEADSNQPQHF. This sequence joins TRBV25-1 and TRBJ1-5; D ambiguous. The CDR3 has 14 amino acids. Trimming removed 2 bases from V and 0 bases from J, with 5 bases in between. In germline, CDR1 is MGHDK, CDR2 SYGVNS.